This T cell receptor (beta chain) was obtained from a study of cytomegalovirus exposure and HLA in healthy donors. Study results and caveats: The study recorded 150 to 200 TCR beta chains that were cytomegalovirus-associated. HLA allele associations emerged for 15,000 to 20,000 TCR beta sequences in a later analysis, at 0.05 false discovery rate.

Details on this clone: Its specificity is not known.

PCR employed 60 Vbeta and 13 Jbeta primers. Sequencing was performed with immunoSEQ multiplex PCR; in TCRdb, only in-frame clones are kept and a portion is missing. The sample comprises 150,000 to 200,000 clones, around four fifths of which are singletons, and roughly 1.1% rests with the top ten. CDR3 size: 17 residues. V lost 0 bases and J lost 0; bases outside the gene matches: 3. Germline lookup yields CDR1 SNHLY and CDR2 FYNNEI. The chain combines TRBV2 with TRBJ1-3, with 9 nucleotides matching TRBD1. The receptor was isolated from a woman aged 40 to 50 in good health and CMV-seronegative. Source material: PBMCs. The CDR3 sequence: CASSEAGTGSSGNTIYF. The CDR3 DNA reads TGTGCCAGCAGTGAAGCTGGGACAGGGAGCTCTGGAAACACCATATATTTT.